This T cell receptor (beta chain) appears in the sequencing data of a study of cytomegalovirus exposure and HLA in healthy donors. The primer mix had 60 Vbeta and 13 Jbeta primers. TCRdb's table, derived via immunoSEQ multiplex PCR, lists solely in-frame clones and lacks some. This sample has 150,000 to 200,000 clones, with under 80% found just once. Points from the study as a whole: A link between a missense DCLRE1C variant and TCR beta V- and J-gene trimming emerged from a later analysis. Overall, some 160 TCR beta chains were annotated as cytomegalovirus-associated.

The CDR3 is 13 residues long. The germline CDR1 and CDR2 sequences are SNHLY and FYNNEI. The junction had 0 bases not matched to a gene; V was cut back by 3 bases and J by 2 bases. Notes on this clone: Its antigen is unidentified.

The chain uses TRBV2 and TRBJ2-5; 7 nucleotides line up with TRBD2. The TCR originated in a woman aged 50 to 60 in good health and CMV-seropositive. The specimen sequenced was PBMCs. CDR3 loop: CASSEGGQETQYF. CDR3 sequence (DNA): TGTGCCAGCAGTGAGGGGGGGCAAGAGACCCAGTACTTC.